The 3 T cell receptor beta chains given below trace back to one sample, sequenced in a study of early T cells in non-severe SARS-CoV-2 infection. MiXCR, applied by TCRdb to the 5' RACE reads, yields one record per CDR3 protein. The sample shows tens of thousands of distinct CDR3 sequences, approximately 12% of them seen only once. The sequencing sample was made of whole blood. The receptors originated from an adult who was a healthcare worker with PCR-confirmed SARS-CoV-2 infection or an uninfected control (not recorded which).

This clonotype was seen a handful of times. The chain joins TRBV5-6 to TRBJ1-1; possibly TRBD1 for D (5 bases). V dropped 0 bases and J dropped 4 bases, with 13 bases sitting between them. Germline lookup yields CDR1 SGHDT and CDR2 YYEEEE. This CDR3 is built from 15 residues. In DNA, the CDR3 is TGTGCCAGCAGCTTGGGTGGGGGGTTTGGCACTGAAGCTTTCTTT. Translation gives CASSLGGGFGTEAFF.

The chain couples TRBV27 to TRBJ2-3; TRBD1 aligns across 7 bases. This CDR3 has 14 residues. Germline V gene sequence: CDR1 MNHEY, CDR2 SMNVEV (reference sequence). With 5 bases clipped from V and 5 bases from J, the junction kept 7 bases outside the gene matches. The CDR3 protein is CASSPRQGVDTQYF. The CDR3 DNA reads TGTGCCAGCAGTCCCCGTCAGGGGGTAGATACGCAGTATTTT.

At least ten counts were recorded for this clonotype. The CDR3 loop is CASTIQADEQFF. The CDR3 DNA reads as TGTGCCAGCACTATCCAAGCGGATGAGCAGTTCTTC. This chain connects TRBV2 to TRBJ2-1, with D possibly TRBD2 on 5 matching bases. Between the trimmed V and J ends, which lost 7 bases and 8 bases, there was a span of 12 bases. CDR3 size: 12 residues. CDR1 is SNHLY and CDR2 is FYNNEI in the germline V gene. The entire variable domain, with the rest obtained from reference TRBV2 and TRBJ2-1, is as follows: EPEVTQTPSHQVTQMGQEVILRCVPISNHLYFYWYRQILGQKVEFLVSFYNNEISEKSEIFDDQFSVERPDGSNFTLKIRSTKLEDSAMYFCASTIQADEQFFGPGTRLTVL.